Below, 27 T cell receptor beta chains from the same sample are listed, as sequenced in a study of cytomegalovirus exposure and HLA in healthy donors (dated by TCRdb to the late 2010s). Library preparation was by the immunoSEQ multiplex PCR assay. The multiplex PCR relied on a mix of 60 forward primers for TCR Vbeta segments and 13 reverse primers for TCR Jbeta segments. TCRdb obtained this table from immuneACCESS and retained in-frame rearrangements with V and J assigned. These tables miss some clones; where compared with another copy, unresolved V genes account for less than half of the shortfall, and the remainder is unexplained. The table for this sample lists about 85,000 clones; 80% of them were counted only once. The ten most abundant clones make up around 25% of the sample. What was sequenced was PBMCs. The receptors were gathered from a woman in her forties or fifties in good health and CMV-seropositive.

The CDR3, as DNA: TGTGCTAGTGAATCGCATCCGAGCTCCTACGAGCAGTACTTC. Translated: CASESHPSSYEQYF. The V and J genes are TRBV12-5 and TRBJ2-5; D is uncertain. The DNA end is more similar to TRBJ2-7, so the J call may be wrong. The CDR3 contains 14 residues. Germline V CDR1 and CDR2: LGHNT, FRNRAP.

The chain has TRBV5-4 and TRBJ2-7; TRBD1 matches 7 bases. Germline V lookup: CDR1 SGHNT, CDR2 YYREEE (reference sequence). The length of the CDR3 is 14 residues. Germline trimming cut 5 bases from V and 0 bases from J; bases unmatched to any gene: 5. In DNA form, the CDR3 reads TGTGCCAGCAGGGCACAGGGGAGCTCCTACGAGCAGTACGTC. This translates into CASRAQGSSYEQYV.

The chain uses TRBV19 and TRBJ1-5; 11 nucleotides agree with TRBD1. V was clipped by 9 bases and J by 7 bases; unmatched bases: 8. Germline-derived CDR1 and CDR2 are LNHDA and SQIVND (reference sequence). This CDR3 has 14 residues. The CDR3 nucleotides read TGTGCCAGGGTACCGGGACAGGGGGTACAGCCCCAGCATTTT. Translated: CARVPGQGVQPQHF.

The chain is built from TRBV4-1 and TRBJ1-2; the match to TRBD1 covers 11 bases. Germline V gene sequence: CDR1 MGHRA, CDR2 YSYEKL. This CDR3 contains 13 residues. V lost 4 bases, J lost 7 bases, and 2 bases stayed unmatched. CDR3 nucleotides: TGCGCCAGCAGCCCAGGGACAGGGGGTGGCTACACCTTC. Protein sequence: CASSPGTGGGYTF.

This clone was found once. This CDR3 fails to terminate in the conserved phenylalanine or tryptophan, so it likely reflects a read error. Because the CDR3's place on the DNA is in doubt, the DNA is left out and the CDR3 is given as listed by TCRdb. This sequence joins TRBV21-1 and TRBJ2-7; TRBD2, as called in the table, went unchecked against the DNA. TRBV21-1 is noted as a pseudogene. The CDR3 has 10 residues if both end residues are counted. CDR3 sequence: CASSKEFLVT.

The chain recombines TRBV19 with TRBJ1-3, with a tentative D call TRBD1 (6 bases). Per germline, CDR1 LNHDA and CDR2 SQIVND (reference sequence). The CDR3 spans 15 residues. V was trimmed by 5 bases and J by 2 bases, leaving 13 bases between them. CDR3 DNA sequence: TGTGCCAGTAGTCCCCAGCGGGGGCCTGGAAACACCATATATTTT. It encodes CASSPQRGPGNTIYF.

Notes on this clone: A junction boundary mismatches the germline segment, possibly from a read error. This chain links TRBV6-1 with TRBJ1-1; D might be TRBD1 (5 bases). The length of the CDR3 is 16 residues. Germline V CDR1 and CDR2: MNHNS, SASEGT. CDR3 bases: TGTGCCTGCAGTGTTATGGGAGGGGCCTTGAACACTGAAGCTTTCTTT. Translation: CACSVMGGALNTEAFF.

This clone has more than one count but fewer than ten. CDR3 region: CATSRDVGDQPQHF. DNA of the CDR3: TGTGCCACCAGCAGAGATGTCGGGGATCAGCCCCAGCATTTT. The chain has TRBV15 and TRBJ1-5; D not resolved. In germline, CDR1 is LNHNV, CDR2 YYDKDF (reference sequence). The CDR3 is made up of 14 amino acids. Deletions cut 0 bases from V and 5 bases from J, with 8 bases between.

The rearrangement uses TRBV5-1 and TRBJ2-3; no clear D gene. The ends were cut back, 7 bases at V and 5 bases at J, with 11 bases in the middle. The CDR3 length is 12 residues. CDR1 and CDR2 from the germline V gene are SGHRS and YFSETQ. The CDR3 sequence: CASADMVDTQYF. The CDR3 region has the DNA TGCGCCAGCGCGGATATGGTAGATACGCAGTATTTT.

The V gene is TRBV28, the J gene TRBJ1-2; possible D gene TRBD1, 5 bases. V shed 6 bases and J shed 1 base, with 9 bases lying between them. This CDR3 is 13 amino acids long. From germline, CDR1 is MDHEN and CDR2 SYDVKM. CDR3 amino acids: CASREGNNYGYTF. CDR3 sequence (DNA): TGTGCCAGCAGGGAGGGGAATAACTATGGCTACACCTTC.

The chain combines TRBV20-1 with TRBJ1-2, with 9 bases fitting TRBD1. After removal of 3 bases from V and 8 bases from J, the junction contained 1 base not matched to a gene. Germline V CDR1 and CDR2: DFQATT, SNEGSKA (reference sequence). The CDR3 covers 11 residues. CDR3 nucleotide sequence: TGCAGTGCTAGGGACAGGGGCGGCTACACCTTC. Protein sequence: CSARDRGGYTF.

The V call is TRBV5-4, the J call TRBJ1-6; 10 bases are a match to TRBD1. V dropped 6 bases and J dropped 5; count of bases not matched to a gene: 8. From germline, CDR1 is SGHNT and CDR2 YYREEE (reference sequence). The CDR3 has 16 amino acids. The CDR3 nucleotides read TGTGCCAGCACCTGGGGGGACAGGGGCAATAATTCACCCCTCCACTTT. Protein sequence: CASTWGDRGNNSPLHF.

The V and J genes are TRBV7-2 and TRBJ2-1, with TRBD2 as a possible D gene (5 bases). V dropped 0 bases and J dropped 4 bases, with 10 bases sitting between them. This CDR3 comprises 15 residues. Germline CDR1 and CDR2: SGHTA and FQGNSA. The CDR3 sequence is CASSLALSGYNEQFF. DNA of the CDR3: TGTGCCAGCAGCTTAGCCTTAAGCGGATACAATGAGCAGTTCTTC.

This clone occurred a few times. The rearrangement uses TRBV10-3 and TRBJ2-2; 9 bases map to TRBD1. Germline loops: CDR1 ENHRY, CDR2 SYGVKD. The CDR3 contains 15 residues. V shed 9 bases, J shed 4 bases, and the junction held 9 bases outside the gene matches. The CDR3 loop reads CAISPGDRVTGELFF. For the CDR3, the DNA is TGTGCCATTAGCCCCGGGGACAGGGTCACCGGGGAGCTGTTTTTT.

The chain couples TRBV19 to TRBJ1-1; D unclear. Germline CDR1 reads LNHDA; CDR2 reads SQIVND (reference sequence). This CDR3 is 15 amino acids long. Trimming stripped 0 bases from V and 1 base from J, with 9 bases between. In nucleotides, the CDR3 is TGTGCCAGTAGTATAGATAAACGGAGGAACACTGAAGCTTTCTTT. Translation gives CASSIDKRRNTEAFF. The whole variable domain, remainder taken from reference TRBV19 and TRBJ1-1, is DGGITQSPKYLFRKEGQNVTLSCEQNLNHDAMYWYRQDPGQGLRLIYYSQIVNDFQKGDIAEGYSVSREKKESFPLTVTSAQKNPTAFYLCASSIDKRRNTEAFFGQGTRLTVV.

The chain joins TRBV11-1 to TRBJ2-5; weak D call: TRBD1 (5 bases). The V end lost 3 bases, the J end lost 3 bases, and 8 bases lay between the germline ends. This CDR3 comprises 13 residues. Germline V lookup: CDR1 SGHAT, CDR2 FQDESV (reference sequence). This CDR3 reads CASSLSGKETQYF. The CDR3 nucleotides are TGTGCCAGCAGCTTGTCAGGGAAAGAGACCCAGTACTTC.

The J gene is TRBJ1-3, the V gene TRBV11-2; TRBD1 might be the D (5 bases). The CDR3 covers 17 residues. CDR1 and CDR2 from the germline V gene are SGHAT and FQNNGV. Deletions cut 2 bases from V and 4 bases from J, with 18 bases between. The CDR3 reads CASSLWGRVAEGNTIYF. The DNA of the CDR3 is TGTGCCAGCAGCTTATGGGGCAGGGTAGCAGAGGGAAACACCATATATTTT.

This clone appeared a single time. The same CDR3 can be traced to other DNA sequences in this sample. V is TRBV5-1 and J is TRBJ2-2; D not certain. V was pared by 4 bases and J by 0 bases, with 4 bases between. Germline assignment: CDR1 SGHRS and CDR2 YFSETQ. The CDR3 contains 13 residues. The CDR3 spells CASSLANTGELFF. For the CDR3, the DNA is TGCGCCAGCAGCCTTGCGAACACCGGGGAGCTGTTTTTT.

The chain carries TRBV5-4 and TRBJ1-6; D is perhaps TRBD1 (5 bases). The CDR3 is 16 amino acids. Germline CDR1 is SGHNT and CDR2 is YYREEE (reference sequence). The V and J ends lost 6 bases and 8 bases respectively, with 21 bases between them. For the CDR3, the DNA is TGTGCCAGCACCCTGGGGGGAGCCAGGGTCGATTCACCCCTCCACTTT. Encoded protein: CASTLGGARVDSPLHF.

The rearrangement links TRBV7-8 to TRBJ1-1; D possibly corresponds to TRBD1 (6 bases). The CDR3 covers 14 residues. V gave up 4 bases and J gave up 4 bases, with 13 bases separating them. Per germline, CDR1 SGHVS and CDR2 FQNEAQ. CDR3 DNA sequence: TGTGCCAGCAGCTGGGGGCGAGGGGGCACTGAAGCTTTCTTT. This codes for CASSWGRGGTEAFF.

The rearrangement links TRBV13 to TRBJ1-4; perhaps TRBD1 as D (6 bases). This CDR3 is built from 15 residues. Germline CDR1 and CDR2: PRHDT and FYEKMQ (reference sequence). Trimming cost V 4 bases and J 0 bases, with 9 bases left between them. CDR3 in DNA: TGTGCCAGCAGCTCTGGACAGTCAACTAATGAAAAACTGTTTTTT. It codes for CASSSGQSTNEKLFF.

The J gene is TRBJ1-1, the V gene TRBV7-9; unclear D gene. The V gene's germline CDR1 is SEHNR and CDR2 FQNEAQ (reference sequence). The V end lost 5 bases, the J end lost 0 bases, and 13 bases lay between the germline ends. This CDR3 region has 15 residues. CDR3 sequence: CASSDRGLLNTEAFF. The CDR3 nucleotides read TGTGCCAGCAGCGACCGAGGACTCCTGAACACTGAAGCTTTCTTT.

The chain links TRBV7-9 to TRBJ2-4; TRBD2 agrees at 8 bases. Germline V gene data show CDR1 as SEHNR and CDR2 as FQNEAQ (reference sequence). This CDR3 is built from 18 residues. With 4 bases clipped from V and 1 base from J, the junction kept 12 bases outside the gene matches. The CDR3 loop reads CASSSGGGRNWAKNIQYF. CDR3 nucleotide sequence: TGTGCCAGCAGCTCCGGGGGGGGCCGAAATTGGGCCAAAAACATTCAGTACTTC.

The chain couples TRBV6-5 to TRBJ2-7; TRBD2 is a possible D gene (6 bases). Trimming took off 3 bases at V and 7 bases at J, with 10 bases between the two ends. The CDR3 consists of 12 residues. CDR1 and CDR2 from the germline V gene are MNHEY and SVGAGI. This chain's CDR3 is CASSYGRREQYV. CDR3 coding DNA: TGTGCCAGCAGTTATGGGAGGCGGGAGCAGTACGTC.

In DNA, the CDR3 is TGTGCCAGCAGCATCAACCCGGGAAGCTCCTACGAGCAGTACGTC. Its protein is CASSINPGSSYEQYV. The rearrangement uses TRBV21-1 and TRBJ2-7; no DNA check was done on the table's D call, TRBD2. TRBV21-1 is a recognized pseudogene. This CDR3 contains 15 residues.

This rearrangement joins TRBV19 to TRBJ2-1, with 10 bases aligning to TRBD2. Germline V gene lookup returns CDR1 LNHDA and CDR2 SQIVND (reference sequence). V lost 5 bases, J lost 7 bases, and 11 bases stayed unmatched. There are 16 residues in the CDR3. The CDR3 region has the DNA TGTGCCAGTAGTGTTAGCAGCGGGAGGGCCAAAAATGAGCAGTTCTTC. This encodes CASSVSSGRAKNEQFF.

The J gene is TRBJ2-1, the V gene TRBV11-2, with 10 bases matching TRBD2. V lost 0 bases and J lost 7; bases outside the gene matches: 6. CDR1 is SGHAT, CDR2 FQNNGV, per germline. The CDR3 runs 16 residues. CDR3: CASSLEASGRGNEQFF. The CDR3 nucleotides read TGTGCCAGCAGCTTAGAGGCTAGCGGGAGAGGGAATGAGCAGTTCTTC.